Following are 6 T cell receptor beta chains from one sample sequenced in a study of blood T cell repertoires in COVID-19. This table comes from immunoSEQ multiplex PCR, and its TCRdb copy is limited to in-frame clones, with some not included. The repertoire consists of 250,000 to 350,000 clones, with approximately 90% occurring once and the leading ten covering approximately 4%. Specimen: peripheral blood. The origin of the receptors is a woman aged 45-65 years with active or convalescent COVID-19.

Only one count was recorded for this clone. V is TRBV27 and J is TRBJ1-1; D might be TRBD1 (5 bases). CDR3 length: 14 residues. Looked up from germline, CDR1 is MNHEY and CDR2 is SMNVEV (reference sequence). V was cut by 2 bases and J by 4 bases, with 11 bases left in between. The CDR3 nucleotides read TGTGCCAGCAGTTTAGGGGCAAAGGGCACTGAAGCTTTCTTT. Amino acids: CASSLGAKGTEAFF.

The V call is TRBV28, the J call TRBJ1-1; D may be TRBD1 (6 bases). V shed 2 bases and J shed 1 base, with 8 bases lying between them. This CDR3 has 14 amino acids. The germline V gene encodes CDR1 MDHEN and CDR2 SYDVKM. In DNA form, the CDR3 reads TGTGCCAGCAGTTTAGGACAGTGGAACACTGAAGCTTTCTTT. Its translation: CASSLGQWNTEAFF.

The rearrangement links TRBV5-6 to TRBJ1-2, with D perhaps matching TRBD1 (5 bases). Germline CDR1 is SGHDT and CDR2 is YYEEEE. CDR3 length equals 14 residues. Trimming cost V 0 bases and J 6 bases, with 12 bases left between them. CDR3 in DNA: TGTGCCAGCAGCTTGGGTTCGAAGGGGCATGGCTACACCTTC. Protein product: CASSLGSKGHGYTF.

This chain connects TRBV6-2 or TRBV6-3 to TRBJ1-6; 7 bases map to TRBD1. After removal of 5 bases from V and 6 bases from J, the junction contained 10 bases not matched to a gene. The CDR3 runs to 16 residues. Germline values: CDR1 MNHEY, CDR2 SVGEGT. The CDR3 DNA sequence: TGTGCCAGCAGTACGCGGACAGGAGCGTTTAATTCACCCCTCCACTTT. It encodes CASSTRTGAFNSPLHF.

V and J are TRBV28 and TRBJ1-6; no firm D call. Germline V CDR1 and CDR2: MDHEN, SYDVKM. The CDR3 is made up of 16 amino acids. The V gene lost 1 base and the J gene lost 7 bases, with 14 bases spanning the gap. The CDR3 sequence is CASSLSRTGRNSPLHF. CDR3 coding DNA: TGTGCCAGCAGTTTATCAAGGACGGGGAGGAATTCACCCCTCCACTTT. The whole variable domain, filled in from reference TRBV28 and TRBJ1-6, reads DVKVTQSSRYLVKRTGEKVFLECVQDMDHENMFWYRQDPGLGLRLIYFSYDVKMKEKGDIPEGYSVSREKKERFSLILESASTNQTSMYLCASSLSRTGRNSPLHFGNGTRLTVT.

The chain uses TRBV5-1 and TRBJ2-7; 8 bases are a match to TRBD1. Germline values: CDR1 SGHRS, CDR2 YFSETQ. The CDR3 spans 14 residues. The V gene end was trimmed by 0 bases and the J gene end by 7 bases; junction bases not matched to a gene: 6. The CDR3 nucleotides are TGCGCCAGCAGCTTGGCCCAGGGGGCGGGGGAGCAGTACTTC. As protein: CASSLAQGAGEQYF.